This is a list of T cell receptor beta chains from one sample in a study of response to subunit inactivated influenza vaccine. TCRdb ran MiXCR on the RT-PCR reads and lists one entry per CDR3 protein. The repertoire holds 500,000 to 650,000 distinct CDR3 sequences, approximately 7.1% seen once, with approximately 13% in the top ten. The sequences come from PBMCs from blood, collected around 25 months after vaccination. These TCRs come from a man aged 50-75 years who received an inactivated influenza vaccine. Each CDR3 is given with its conserved first and last residue. The order of the fields is CDR3 DNA, CDR3 protein, D gene, clone size, V gene, J gene. The D gene is left open where the match is weak. Not every row has a clone size; where given, it reads once, few, many or a size class.

TGTGCCAGCAGCCGAGTGAGGGTGAACACTGAAGCTTTCTTT	CASSRVRVNTEAFF	-	-	TRBV27	TRBJ1-1
TGTGCCAGCAGCCAAGATAAGGCGAGCACAGATACGCAGTATTTT	CASSQDKASTDTQYF	-	few	TRBV4-2	TRBJ2-3
TGTGCCAGCAGCCGATTAATTACGGGGGGCTACACAGATACGCAGTATTTT	CASSRLITGGYTDTQYF	-	few	TRBV4-2	TRBJ2-3
TGTGCCAGCAGCCCTCGGTTAAATGTGGCCCAGTACTTC	CASSPRLNVAQYF	-	-	TRBV27	TRBJ2-5
TGCAGTGCTAGATCTGGACAGGGCCGTCCAGAGACCCAGTACTTC	CSARSGQGRPETQYF	TRBD1	-	TRBV20-1	TRBJ2-5
TGCAGTGCTAGACCCCGGACGGAGTACAATGAGCAGTTCTTC	CSARPRTEYNEQFF	-	few	TRBV20-1	TRBJ2-1
TGTGCCAGCAGCTTACTCGGGACGCTAGGGTACACCTTC	CASSLLGTLGYTF	-	few	TRBV7-2	TRBJ1-2
TGTGCCAGCAGCTTGATGACGGTAAGCTCCTACGAGCAGTACTTC	CASSLMTVSSYEQYF	-	many	TRBV5-5	TRBJ2-7
TGTGCCAGCAGCCAATGGAGGGGGTCCTATAATTCACCCCTCCACTTT	CASSQWRGSYNSPLHF	-	-	TRBV3-1	TRBJ1-6
TGCGCCAGCAGCTTGGGGGACTCCCTCTCTGGGGCCAACGTCCTGACTTTC	CASSLGDSLSGANVLTF	-	few	TRBV5-1	TRBJ2-6
TGTGCCAGCAGCTTCGGGACTAGCGGGGGACAAGAGACCCAGTACTTC	CASSFGTSGGQETQYF	TRBD2	many	TRBV11-2	TRBJ2-5
TGCAGTGCTAGGGGCCAGCAAGAGACCCAGTACTTC	CSARGQQETQYF	-	many	TRBV20-1	TRBJ2-5
TGTGCCAGCAGCCATGCCACTAACTATGGCTACACCTTC	CASSHATNYGYTF	-	few	TRBV4-2	TRBJ1-2
TGCAGTGCTAGGGGAGGGAGGGCCTCCGAGCAGTACTTC	CSARGGRASEQYF	TRBD2	-	TRBV20-1	TRBJ2-7
TGCAGCGTTGAAGGGTCAGCGGGAGGACTCAATGAGCAGTTCTTC	CSVEGSAGGLNEQFF	TRBD2	-	TRBV29-1	TRBJ2-1
TGTGCCAGCAGCCCGAGGAGCGGGAGTCCCGGGGAGCTGTTTTTT	CASSPRSGSPGELFF	TRBD2	-	TRBV7-6	TRBJ2-2
TGCGCCAGCAGCTTGTTCGAGCGCACAGATACGCAGTATTTT	CASSLFERTDTQYF	-	-	TRBV5-1	TRBJ2-3
TGTGCCAGCAGTTTAATGGATACGCAGTATTTT	CASSLMDTQYF	-	few	TRBV12-3/TRBV12-4	TRBJ2-3
TGCAGTGCTATGGGGGTCAATGAGCAGTTCTTC	CSAMGVNEQFF	-	-	TRBV20-1	TRBJ2-1
TGTCCCAGCAGTATCCGGGACAGGGTAGAGCAGTACTTC	CPSSIRDRVEQYF	TRBD1	-	TRBV6-1	TRBJ2-7
TGTGCCAGCACCCAAAGTTTAGGAAATTATCATAACTATGGCTACACCTTC	CASTQSLGNYHNYGYTF	-	many	TRBV12-3/TRBV12-4	TRBJ1-2
TGCAGTGCTAGAGATGAAAAAGGGAGGGCCTCCTTTCAGCCCCAGCATTTT	CSARDEKGRASFQPQHF	-	-	TRBV20-1	TRBJ1-5
TGTGCCAGCAGCGTAGAGAGCCGGGCCTACGAGCAGTACTTC	CASSVESRAYEQYF	-	-	TRBV9	TRBJ2-7
TGTGCCATCAGGAGGGGGGATTCACCCACAGATACGCAGTATTTT	CAIRRGDSPTDTQYF	-	few	TRBV10-3	TRBJ2-3
TGTGCCATCGGTACAGGGGGCGTACGGTCCTACGAGCAGTACTTC	CAIGTGGVRSYEQYF	TRBD1	many	TRBV10-3	TRBJ2-7
TGTGCCAGCAGTTTCGAGGGGGCGGCCCAGTACTTC	CASSFEGAAQYF	TRBD1	-	TRBV12-3/TRBV12-4	TRBJ2-5
TGTGCCAGCAGCAGACCCCCGCTAGCGTTGCAGTTCTTC	CASSRPPLALQFF	-	few	TRBV7-2	TRBJ2-1
TGTGCCAGCAGTGAAGCGGACTTCTCCTACGAGCAGTACTTC	CASSEADFSYEQYF	-	many	TRBV25-1	TRBJ2-7
TGCAGCGTTTCCCTAGCCCTCTGGAATGAGCAGTTCTTC	CSVSLALWNEQFF	-	few	TRBV29-1	TRBJ2-1
TGTGCCAGCCAGGGACAGGTCTCCTACGAGCAGTACTTC	CASQGQVSYEQYF	TRBD1	-	TRBV12-3/TRBV12-4	TRBJ2-7
TGTGCCAGCAGCTTCCTCGGCCAGGATGAGACCCAGTACTTC	CASSFLGQDETQYF	-	few	TRBV11-2	TRBJ2-5
TGTGCCAGCAGCTTAGGTGTTCAGCAAGAGACCCAGTACTTC	CASSLGVQQETQYF	-	-	TRBV7-2	TRBJ2-5
TGCAGTGCTACAGGGGCCCCCCTAGGAGCTTTCTTT	CSATGAPLGAFF	-	few	TRBV20-1	TRBJ1-1
TGCAGCGTTGAAGAAACAGGAAGGGGGCCCTACAATGAGCAGTTCTTC	CSVEETGRGPYNEQFF	TRBD1	many	TRBV29-1	TRBJ2-1
TGCGCCAGCAGCCAAGTTTACAGGGGAAACTATGGCTACACCTTC	CASSQVYRGNYGYTF	TRBD1	-	TRBV4-3	TRBJ1-2
TGCGCCAGCAGCTTGGGACAGATTGGCGAAAAACTGTTTTTT	CASSLGQIGEKLFF	-	-	TRBV5-1	TRBJ1-4
TGTGCTAGTGGTTTCCAGGGGACCTATGGCTACACCTTC	CASGFQGTYGYTF	-	few	TRBV12-5	TRBJ1-2